This entry concerns a single T cell receptor (beta chain). Antigen unknown. This entry belongs to a study of shared clonotypes between healthy human individuals. Germline V gives CDR1 SGDLS, CDR2 YYNGEE. This CDR3 has 14 amino acids. V was trimmed by 0 bases and J by 2 bases, leaving 8 bases between them. Deep-level running was used for the assay. Study processing details: Filtering differed, since immunoSEQ gave only junction sequences and no quality scores. Sequencing used immunoSEQ multiplex PCR; TCRdb keeps in-frame clones, though not all of them. V, J and clone size were drawn from that table, and D and trimming were deduced from the DNA. This sample carries about 1 million clones, roughly 75% of them seen once, and the ten largest clones take over 1.3%. The study, taken as a whole, reports: Shared clonotypes across all four donors exceeded non-shared ones in generation probability.

Sequencing input: memory CD4+ T cells sorted from blood. The subset was: CD45RA-negative fraction. This clonotype was sampled from a man between 18 and 29 years old in good health. This chain joins TRBV9 and TRBJ2-5, with D perhaps matching TRBD2 (6 bases). The CDR3 nucleotides read TGTGCCAGCAGCGTAGGTCGGGAGCAAGAGACCCAGTACTTC. Its protein is CASSVGREQETQYF.